These 8 T cell receptor beta chains were all obtained from the same sample, sequenced in a study of blood T cell repertoires in COVID-19. Assay: immunoSEQ multiplex PCR; the TCRdb copy retains only in-frame clones and omits some. The table includes about 250,000 clones, roughly 84% detected once. The sequenced sample consisted of peripheral blood. These receptor sequences come from a middle-aged woman who had recovered from COVID-19.

The V gene is TRBV6-1, the J gene TRBJ1-5; 8 bases align to TRBD1. J was trimmed by 7 bases and V by 2 bases; bases with no gene match: 1. This CDR3 comprises 13 residues. The germline gives CDR1 MNHNS, CDR2 SASEGT. Written as DNA, the CDR3 is TGTGCCAGCAGTGAACAGGGGGCCCAGCCCCAGCATTTT. As protein: CASSEQGAQPQHF.

V usage is TRBV6-2 or TRBV6-3 and J usage is TRBJ1-5, with no clear D. Deletions cut 1 base from V and 2 bases from J, with 6 bases between. CDR3 length: 14 amino acids. The germline gives CDR1 MNHEY, CDR2 SVGEGT. The chain's CDR3 is CASSYWAGNQPQHF. CDR3 bases: TGTGCCAGCAGTTACTGGGCAGGCAATCAGCCCCAGCATTTT.

This chain connects TRBV2 to TRBJ2-7; 11 bases are a match to TRBD2. CDR3 length: 15 residues. CDR1 and CDR2 (germline): SNHLY, FYNNEI. J was trimmed by 6 bases and V by 7 bases; bases with no gene match: 11. The CDR3 sequence: CASTEIAGGLGEQYF. The DNA of the CDR3 is TGTGCCAGCACCGAAATAGCGGGAGGGCTGGGCGAGCAGTACTTC.

The chain is built from TRBV5-1 and TRBJ1-4; TRBD1 might be the D (5 bases). Germline lookup yields CDR1 SGHRS and CDR2 YFSETQ. This CDR3 is 16 amino acids long. Trimming removed 4 bases from V and 1 base from J, with 14 bases in between. CDR3 region: CASSRSSGGTNEKLFF. CDR3 coding DNA: TGCGCCAGCAGCCGGAGCTCCGGGGGAACTAATGAAAAACTGTTTTTT.

V and J are TRBV3-1 (or the pseudogene TRBV3-2) and TRBJ1-2, with D hard to call. V lost 4 bases to trimming and J lost 4 bases, with 19 bases between them. The V gene's germline CDR1 is LGHDT and CDR2 YNNKEL (reference sequence). CDR3 length: 16 amino acids. CDR3 amino acids: CASSRAGTQTPYGYTF. The CDR3 coding sequence is TGTGCCAGCAGCCGGGCAGGAACGCAAACCCCCTATGGCTACACCTTC.

The J gene is TRBJ2-5, the V gene TRBV5-8; 8 bases align to TRBD2. Germline loops: CDR1 SGHTS, CDR2 YDEGEE. The CDR3 is 15 amino acids. Losses at the gene ends were 5 bases for V and 5 bases for J; bases not matched to a gene: 11. Here the CDR3 reads CASRLSGRGRETQYF. In DNA, the CDR3 is TGTGCCAGCAGGTTAAGCGGGAGAGGTCGGGAGACCCAGTACTTC.

CDR3 sequence reads: CASSSRTGTTEAFF. The CDR3 DNA reads TGTGCCAGCAGCTCACGGACAGGGACCACTGAAGCTTTCTTT. The chain combines TRBV11-2 with TRBJ1-1; 8 nucleotides align to TRBD1. This CDR3 is built from 14 residues. The V gene end was trimmed by 4 bases and the J gene end by 4 bases; junction bases not matched to a gene: 5. Germline V gene sequence: CDR1 SGHAT, CDR2 FQNNGV.

The rearrangement joins TRBV28 to TRBJ1-2, with D unresolved. Germline CDR1 and CDR2: MDHEN and SYDVKM. There are 11 residues in the CDR3. Trimming shortened V by 4 bases and J by 4 bases, and 4 bases separated the two germline ends. CDR3 in amino acids: CASSSSYGYTF. The CDR3 DNA is TGTGCCAGCAGTTCTAGCTATGGCTACACCTTC.